This section outlines one TCR beta chain sequence together with its context. Antigen: not known. The data stem from a study of cytotoxic CD8 clonotypes in ibrutinib-treated CLL. Libraries were prepared by immunoSEQ multiplex PCR; TCRdb keeps only in-frame clonotypes and omits some of them. The repertoire holds about 50,000 clones, with roughly 70% as singletons. Whole-study results and caveats: Pretreatment clonality was elevated relative to age-matched healthy donors and paralleled circulating CD8+ T-cell counts.

Trimming took 2 bases from V and 1 from J, leaving 10 bases between them. Germline CDR1 SGHRS, CDR2 YFSETQ. The CDR3 has 14 amino acids. Sequencing was performed on PBMCs, taken after 12 months of ibrutinib treatment. This TCR was sampled from a human donor with chronic lymphocytic leukemia. The chain links TRBV5-1 to TRBJ2-7; possibly TRBD2 for D (6 bases). The DNA for the CDR3 is TGCGCCAGCAGCTTCTCCGGGACTTCCTACGAGCAGTACTTC. Its translation is CASSFSGTSYEQYF.